This T cell receptor (beta chain) emerged from a study of blood T cells in healthy people across ages. About the research overall: Using template switching, researchers captured about one barcoded beta molecule for each two T cells.

For the second PCR, which ran for roughly 6 to 12 cycles, a sample-barcoded 5' primer and a J-beta primer mix were used. From each sample, at least 3 million paired-end reads containing CDR3 were obtained. One entry per CDR3 protein, called by TCRdb with MiXCR from the 5' RACE reads. The data hold hundreds of thousands of distinct CDR3 sequences, with about 28% observed a single time. The people who gave samples were healthy Caucasians from Russia, aged 6 to 90. Ten milliliters was the volume of peripheral blood drawn from each donor. The V gene's germline CDR1 is KGHSH and CDR2 LQKENI. Trimming pared 1 base from V and 9 bases from J, leaving 9 bases between. This CDR3 contains 12 residues.

The clonotype was recovered from a woman aged 80 or over in good health. This chain uses TRBV18 with TRBJ1-2, with D possibly matching TRBD1 (5 bases). Sequenced: blood. CDR3 coding DNA: TGTGCCAGCTCACCACTTCAGGGTAGCTACACCTTC. Translation gives CASSPLQGSYTF.